The rows below give T cell receptor beta chains drawn from one sample of a study of beta chain features in type 1 diabetes. Clones were sequenced by immunoSEQ multiplex PCR, and TCRdb holds only the in-frame ones, with some missing. The table has about 350,000 clones, 15% to 20% seen once; the top ten hold roughly 0.045%. Source material: naive CD4+ T cells from blood. The receptors derive from a woman aged 18-35 years in good health. Both conserved end residues are part of each CDR3. A D gene is named only where the DNA matches it firmly. The size of a clone is reported for some rows only, either as once, few or many, or as a class for expanded clones.

size,V,J,D,CDR3,DNA
-,TRBV2,TRBJ1-1,-,CASSSDTEAFF,TGTGCCAGCAGTTCCGACACTGAAGCTTTCTTT
few,TRBV4-2,TRBJ2-1,TRBD2,CASSQGTSGGNEQFF,TGTGCCAGCAGCCAAGGGACTAGCGGGGGAAATGAGCAGTTCTTC
-,TRBV9,TRBJ2-7,TRBD1,CASGRTGTSGEQYF,TGTGCCAGCGGACGGACAGGGACGTCCGGCGAGCAGTACTTC
-,TRBV12-5,TRBJ2-7,TRBD1,CASGIPGTVYEQYF,TGTGCTAGTGGTATACCCGGGACAGTCTACGAGCAGTACTTC
-,TRBV19,TRBJ1-5,-,CASDFAYSNQPQHF,TGTGCCAGTGATTTCGCCTATAGCAATCAGCCCCAGCATTTT
few,TRBV14,TRBJ2-1,-,CASSQSSSYNEQFF,TGTGCCAGCAGCCAATCGAGCTCCTACAATGAGCAGTTCTTC
-,TRBV18,TRBJ2-4,TRBD1,CASSPSDRHSNIQYF,TGTGCCAGCTCACCTTCGGACAGGCATTCAAACATTCAGTACTTC
-,TRBV7-2,TRBJ1-6,-,CASSLGQGGPLSLHF,TGTGCCAGCAGCTTAGGGCAGGGTGGGCCCTTGTCCCTCCACTTT
few,TRBV30,TRBJ2-7,TRBD2,CAWAGAYEQYF,TGTGCCTGGGCGGGGGCCTACGAGCAGTACTTC
few,TRBV30,TRBJ2-5,TRBD2,CAWKSGAGGEETQYF,TGTGCCTGGAAGTCGGGTGCGGGGGGCGAAGAGACCCAGTACTTC
few,TRBV5-1,TRBJ2-5,TRBD2,CASSSGLGNQETQYF,TGCGCCAGCAGCTCGGGACTAGGGAACCAAGAGACCCAGTACTTC
-,TRBV29-1,TRBJ2-2,-,CSVRTVLTGELFF,TGCAGCGTCCGGACAGTCCTGACCGGGGAGCTGTTTTTT
-,TRBV4-3,TRBJ2-2,TRBD2,CASSQAASGTYTGELFF,TGCGCCAGCAGCCAAGCAGCAAGCGGGACCTACACCGGGGAGCTGTTTTTT
-,TRBV11-2,TRBJ2-4,-,CASSSLPRGNIQYF,TGTGCCAGCAGCTCCCTGCCCCGGGGGAACATTCAGTACTTC
-,TRBV2,TRBJ2-5,-,CASRGQVFTQYF,TGTGCCAGCAGAGGCCAGGTCTTCACCCAGTACTTC
few,TRBV10-2,TRBJ2-1,TRBD2,CASSDPGGGNEQFF,TGCGCCAGCAGTGACCCGGGGGGGGGCAATGAGCAGTTCTTC
-,TRBV19,TRBJ1-2,TRBD1,CASSVGQFYGYTF,TGTGCCAGTAGTGTGGGACAGTTCTATGGCTACACCTTC
few,TRBV29-1,TRBJ1-1,-,CSVDRDTSNTEAFF,TGCAGCGTCGACCGGGACACCTCGAACACTGAAGCTTTCTTT
few,TRBV5-4,TRBJ2-2,-,CASSPPGGANTGELFF,TGTGCCAGCAGCCCGCCGGGCGGGGCAAACACCGGGGAGCTGTTTTTT
few,TRBV19,TRBJ1-5,-,CASSIGPQSYQPQHF,TGTGCCAGTAGTATAGGTCCTCAGTCTTATCAGCCCCAGCATTTT
few,TRBV2,TRBJ2-3,TRBD1,CASKGQGATDTQYF,TGTGCCAGCAAGGGACAGGGGGCTACAGATACGCAGTATTTT
-,TRBV5-4,TRBJ2-3,TRBD2,CASSVRLAGISTDTQYF,TGTGCCAGCAGCGTGCGACTAGCGGGAATTAGCACAGATACGCAGTATTTT
few,TRBV4-2,TRBJ2-3,TRBD2,CASSQAAGRARADTQYF,TGTGCCAGCAGCCAGGCTGCCGGGAGGGCCAGGGCAGATACGCAGTATTTT
once,TRBV6-1,TRBJ1-1,-,CASKTGPSNEAFF,TGTGCCAGCAAGACAGGACCTTCGAATGAAGCTTTCTTT
-,TRBV2,TRBJ2-1,-,CASSETTTPGNEQFF,TGTGCCAGCAGTGAAACCACCACGCCGGGCAATGAGCAGTTCTTC
few,TRBV7-8,TRBJ1-2,-,CASSSLARVAGYTF,TGTGCCAGCAGCTCCCTGGCTCGGGTCGCAGGCTACACCTTC
-,TRBV2,TRBJ1-4,-,CASRNRGPAEKLFF,TGTGCCAGCAGGAACCGCGGGCCAGCCGAAAAACTGTTTTTT
few,TRBV11-2,TRBJ2-3,-,CASSFTGSPQYF,TGTGCCAGCAGCTTTACAGGGTCCCCTCAGTATTTT
-,TRBV5-1,TRBJ2-7,-,CASSPGGQTYEQYF,TGCGCCAGCAGCCCAGGCGGACAGACCTACGAGCAGTACTTC
-,TRBV27,TRBJ2-5,-,CASSTVSKETQYF,TGTGCCAGCAGTACGGTTAGCAAGGAGACCCAGTACTTC
few,TRBV15,TRBJ1-2,-,CATSRDLTPANYGYTF,TGTGCCACCAGCAGAGATCTGACTCCCGCTAACTATGGCTACACCTTC
few,TRBV5-1,TRBJ2-1,TRBD2,CASSFVAGGIYNEQFF,TGCGCCAGCAGCTTCGTAGCGGGAGGGATTTACAATGAGCAGTTCTTC
-,TRBV5-1,TRBJ2-7,-,CASSLGAGTYEQYF,TGCGCCAGCAGCTTGGGGGCCGGCACCTACGAGCAGTACTTC
few,TRBV7-9,TRBJ1-2,-,CASSPPGNYGYTF,TGTGCCAGCAGCCCCCCGGGGAACTATGGCTACACCTTC
-,TRBV11-2,TRBJ2-4,TRBD1,CASGQGGTIQYF,TGTGCCAGTGGACAGGGTGGGACCATTCAGTACTTC
-,TRBV7-3,TRBJ2-1,TRBD1,CASSLNRGQYNEQFF,TGTGCCAGCAGCTTAAACAGGGGGCAATACAATGAGCAGTTCTTC
few,TRBV4-1,TRBJ1-2,-,CASSQDGYGYTF,TGCGCCAGCAGCCAAGACGGGTATGGCTACACCTTC
-,TRBV9,TRBJ2-1,TRBD1,CASSERGRDRNEQFF,TGTGCCAGCAGCGAGAGGGGGCGAGATAGGAATGAGCAGTTCTTC
-,TRBV5-4,TRBJ2-1,-,CASARDWEQFF,TGTGCCAGCGCTAGGGACTGGGAGCAGTTCTTC
once,TRBV6-5,TRBJ2-1,-,CASSPRRGPYNEQFF,TGTGCCAGCAGTCCTAGGAGGGGGCCCTACAATGAGCAGTTCTTC
-,TRBV29-1,TRBJ2-1,TRBD1,CSVAPRDRDNEQFF,TGCAGCGTGGCCCCCCGGGACAGAGACAATGAGCAGTTCTTC
-,TRBV4-1,TRBJ2-1,-,CASSQRQDYNEQFF,TGCGCCAGCAGCCAAAGGCAGGACTACAATGAGCAGTTCTTC
few,TRBV7-2,TRBJ1-5,-,CASSGGLNQPQHF,TGTGCCAGCAGCGGGGGACTCAATCAGCCCCAGCATTTT
-,TRBV6-5,TRBJ2-3,TRBD2,CASRREGPDTQYF,TGTGCCAGCAGGCGGGAGGGCCCAGATACGCAGTATTTT
few,TRBV5-1,TRBJ2-2,TRBD2,CASSPGLAVNTGELFF,TGCGCCAGCAGCCCCGGACTAGCGGTGAACACCGGGGAGCTGTTTTTT
few,TRBV18,TRBJ1-2,-,CASSPRQAGYTF,TGTGCCAGCTCACCACGACAGGCAGGCTACACCTTC